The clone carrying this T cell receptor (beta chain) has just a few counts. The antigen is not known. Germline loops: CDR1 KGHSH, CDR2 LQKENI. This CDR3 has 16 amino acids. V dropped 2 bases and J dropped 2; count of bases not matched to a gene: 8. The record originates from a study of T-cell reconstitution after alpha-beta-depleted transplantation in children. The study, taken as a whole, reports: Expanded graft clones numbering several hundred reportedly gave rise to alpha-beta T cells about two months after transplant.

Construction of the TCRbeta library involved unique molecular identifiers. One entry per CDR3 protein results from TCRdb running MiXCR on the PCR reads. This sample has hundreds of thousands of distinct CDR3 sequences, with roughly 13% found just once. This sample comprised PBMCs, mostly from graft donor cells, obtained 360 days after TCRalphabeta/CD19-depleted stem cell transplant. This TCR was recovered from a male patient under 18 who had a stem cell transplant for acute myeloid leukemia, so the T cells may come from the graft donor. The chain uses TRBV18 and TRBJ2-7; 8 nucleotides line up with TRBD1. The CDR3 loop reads CASSPGLPGGPYEQYF. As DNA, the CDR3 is TGTGCCAGCTCACCAGGTTTACCAGGGGGCCCCTACGAGCAGTACTTC.